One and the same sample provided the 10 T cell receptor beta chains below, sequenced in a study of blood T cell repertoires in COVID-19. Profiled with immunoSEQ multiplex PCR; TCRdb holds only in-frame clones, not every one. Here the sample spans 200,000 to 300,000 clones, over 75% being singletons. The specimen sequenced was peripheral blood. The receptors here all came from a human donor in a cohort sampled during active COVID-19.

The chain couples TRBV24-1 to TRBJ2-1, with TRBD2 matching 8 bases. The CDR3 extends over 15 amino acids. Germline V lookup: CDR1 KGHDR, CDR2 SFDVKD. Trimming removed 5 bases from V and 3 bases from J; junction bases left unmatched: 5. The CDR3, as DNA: TGTGCCACCAGTGCCGGGACTAGTCTCTACAATGAGCAGTTCTTC. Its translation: CATSAGTSLYNEQFF.

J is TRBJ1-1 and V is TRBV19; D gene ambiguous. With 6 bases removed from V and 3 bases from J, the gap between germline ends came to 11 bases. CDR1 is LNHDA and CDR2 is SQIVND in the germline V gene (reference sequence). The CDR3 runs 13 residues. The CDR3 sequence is CASRESLYTEAFF. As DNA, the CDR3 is TGTGCCAGTAGGGAGTCTTTGTACACTGAAGCTTTCTTT.

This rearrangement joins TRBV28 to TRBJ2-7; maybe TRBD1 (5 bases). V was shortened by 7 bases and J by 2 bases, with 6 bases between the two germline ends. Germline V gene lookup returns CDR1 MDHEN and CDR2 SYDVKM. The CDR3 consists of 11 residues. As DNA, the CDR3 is TGTGCCAGCACGACAGCCTACGAGCAGTACTTC. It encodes CASTTAYEQYF.

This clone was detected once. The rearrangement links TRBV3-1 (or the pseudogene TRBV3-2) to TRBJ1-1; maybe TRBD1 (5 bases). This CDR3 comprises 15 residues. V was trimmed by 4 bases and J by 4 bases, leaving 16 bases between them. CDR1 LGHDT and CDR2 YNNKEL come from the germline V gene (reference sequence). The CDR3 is CASSPKWEGTTEAFF. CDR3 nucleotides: TGTGCCAGCAGCCCGAAATGGGAGGGGACCACTGAAGCTTTCTTT.

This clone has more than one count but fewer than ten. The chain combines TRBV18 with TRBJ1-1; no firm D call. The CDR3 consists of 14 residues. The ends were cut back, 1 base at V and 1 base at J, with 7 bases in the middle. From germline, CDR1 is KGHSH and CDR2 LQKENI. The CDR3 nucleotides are TGTGCCAGCTCACCACGAGCCCCGAACACTGAAGCTTTCTTT. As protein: CASSPRAPNTEAFF.

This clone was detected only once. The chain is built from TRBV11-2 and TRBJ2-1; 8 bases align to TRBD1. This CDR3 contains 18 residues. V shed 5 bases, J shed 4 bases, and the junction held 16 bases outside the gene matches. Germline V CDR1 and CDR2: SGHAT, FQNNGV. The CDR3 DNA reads TGTGCCAGCAGCAGCCTCCACCTCCGACAGGGGAATTACAATGAGCAGTTCTTC. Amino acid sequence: CASSSLHLRQGNYNEQFF.

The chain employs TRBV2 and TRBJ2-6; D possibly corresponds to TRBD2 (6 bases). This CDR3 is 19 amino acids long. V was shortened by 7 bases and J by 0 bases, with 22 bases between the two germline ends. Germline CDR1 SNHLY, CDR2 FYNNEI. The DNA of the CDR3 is TGTGCCAGCACCCCGAAGCGGGCCCTACAAAGCTCTGGGGCCAACGTCCTGACTTTC. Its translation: CASTPKRALQSSGANVLTF. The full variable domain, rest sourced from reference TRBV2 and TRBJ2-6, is EPEVTQTPSHQVTQMGQEVILRCVPISNHLYFYWYRQILGQKVEFLVSFYNNEISEKSEIFDDQFSVERPDGSNFTLKIRSTKLEDSAMYFCASTPKRALQSSGANVLTFGAGSRLTVL.

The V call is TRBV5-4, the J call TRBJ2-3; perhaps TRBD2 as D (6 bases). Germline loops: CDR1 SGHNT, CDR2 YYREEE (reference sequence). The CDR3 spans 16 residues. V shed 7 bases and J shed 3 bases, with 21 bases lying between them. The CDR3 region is CASRSGLWGTTDTQYF. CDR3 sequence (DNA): TGTGCCAGCCGGTCGGGTCTGTGGGGGACTACAGATACGCAGTATTTT.

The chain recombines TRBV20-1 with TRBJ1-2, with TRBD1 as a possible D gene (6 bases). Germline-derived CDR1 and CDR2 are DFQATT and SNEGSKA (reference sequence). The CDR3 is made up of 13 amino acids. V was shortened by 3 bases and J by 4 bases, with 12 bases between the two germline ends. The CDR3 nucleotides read TGCAGTGCTAGTGCAGGGGTGGGCTATGGCTACACCTTC. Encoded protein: CSASAGVGYGYTF.

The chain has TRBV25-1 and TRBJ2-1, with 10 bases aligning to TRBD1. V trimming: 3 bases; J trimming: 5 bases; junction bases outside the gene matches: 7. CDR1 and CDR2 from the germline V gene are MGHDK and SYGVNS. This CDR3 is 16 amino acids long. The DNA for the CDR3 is TGTGCCAGCAGTGAGATGGGTGGGACAGGGGACAATGAGCAGTTCTTC. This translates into CASSEMGGTGDNEQFF. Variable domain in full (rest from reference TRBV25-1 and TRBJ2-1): EADIYQTPRYLVIGTGKKITLECSQTMGHDKMYWYQQDPGMELHLIHYSYGVNSTEKGDLSSESTVSRIRTEHFPLTLESARPSHTSQYLCASSEMGGTGDNEQFFGPGTRLTVL.